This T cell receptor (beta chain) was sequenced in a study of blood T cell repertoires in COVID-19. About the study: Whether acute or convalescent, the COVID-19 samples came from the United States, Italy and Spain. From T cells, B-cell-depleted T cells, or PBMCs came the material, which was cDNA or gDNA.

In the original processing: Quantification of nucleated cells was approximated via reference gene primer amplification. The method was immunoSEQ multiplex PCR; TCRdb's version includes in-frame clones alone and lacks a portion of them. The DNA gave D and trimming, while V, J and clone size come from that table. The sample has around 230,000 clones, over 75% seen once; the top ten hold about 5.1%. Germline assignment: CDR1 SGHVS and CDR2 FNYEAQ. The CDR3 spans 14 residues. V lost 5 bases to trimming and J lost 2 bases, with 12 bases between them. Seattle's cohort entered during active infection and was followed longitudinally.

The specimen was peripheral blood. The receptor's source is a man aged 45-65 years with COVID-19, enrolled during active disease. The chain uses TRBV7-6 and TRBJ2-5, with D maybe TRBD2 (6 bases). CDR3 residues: CASSRSGLQETQYF. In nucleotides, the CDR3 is TGTGCCAGCAGCCGGAGCGGGCTTCAAGAGACCCAGTACTTC.